These 11 T cell receptor beta chains were all obtained from the same sample, sequenced in a study of cytomegalovirus exposure and HLA in healthy donors. The PCR had 60 Vbeta and 13 Jbeta primers. Measured with immunoSEQ multiplex PCR; TCRdb has only the in-frame clones, and not every one. The repertoire has under 150,000 clones, roughly 77% of them found once; the top ten carry about 1.8%. Source material: PBMCs. The receptors originated from a man aged 18-30 years in good health and CMV-seronegative.

The chain combines TRBV7-3 with TRBJ2-1; 9 bases match TRBD2. V lost 2 bases, J lost 7 bases, and 6 bases stayed unmatched. The CDR3 contains 15 residues. CDR1 SGHTA and CDR2 FQGTGA come from the germline V gene. The CDR3 loop is CASSLEAGGPNEQFF. The CDR3 DNA reads as TGTGCCAGCAGCTTAGAGGCGGGGGGGCCTAATGAGCAGTTCTTC.

This clone was seen only once. The chain employs TRBV6-6 and TRBJ1-6, with D hard to call. Germline loops: CDR1 MNHNY, CDR2 SVGAGI (reference sequence). This CDR3 region has 13 residues. V lost 8 bases and J 3 bases, leaving 8 bases between the germline ends. Here the CDR3 reads CASREFYNSPLHF. CDR3 nucleotide sequence: TGTGCCAGCCGGGAGTTCTATAATTCACCCCTCCACTTT.

J is TRBJ1-1 and V is TRBV6-5, with D uncertain. Trimming shortened V by 4 bases and J by 2 bases, and 11 bases separated the two germline ends. The germline gives CDR1 MNHEY, CDR2 SVGAGI. The CDR3 length is 14 residues. The CDR3 here is CASSFRGPNTEAFF. Here the CDR3 DNA reads TGTGCCAGCAGTTTTCGAGGGCCCAACACTGAAGCTTTCTTT.

V usage is TRBV7-6 and J usage is TRBJ2-7; the match to TRBD1 covers 12 bases. Germline trimming cut 4 bases from V and 3 bases from J; bases unmatched to any gene: 4. Germline CDR1 reads SGHVS; CDR2 reads FNYEAQ. This CDR3 has 15 residues. In nucleotides, the CDR3 is TGTGCCAGCAGCTCCCGGGACAGGGGGCTCTACGAGCAGTACTTC. Protein: CASSSRDRGLYEQYF.

The chain combines TRBV13 with TRBJ2-5, with a possible D match to TRBD2 (6 bases). From germline, CDR1 is PRHDT and CDR2 FYEKMQ (reference sequence). This CDR3 has 16 amino acids. V was shortened by 5 bases and J by 1 base, with 17 bases between the two germline ends. CDR3 DNA: TGTGCCAGCAGCCCAGCACCGAGCGGGCGCCAAGAGACCCAGTACTTC. Residues: CASSPAPSGRQETQYF.

The chain couples TRBV4-1 to TRBJ1-5; D is undetermined. Germline CDR1 and CDR2: MGHRA and YSYEKL. The CDR3 has 17 residues. The V and J ends lost 3 bases and 4 bases respectively, with 19 bases between them. CDR3: CASSHKEQTLGNQPQHF. CDR3 sequence (DNA): TGCGCCAGCAGCCACAAAGAGCAGACCCTCGGGAATCAGCCCCAGCATTTT.

The V gene is TRBV5-1, the J gene TRBJ1-3; 7 bases align to TRBD1. The trim removed 0 bases at V and 0 bases at J, leaving 6 bases unmatched. The CDR3 extends over 17 amino acids. Germline V gives CDR1 SGHRS, CDR2 YFSETQ. Written as DNA, the CDR3 is TGCGCCAGCAGCTTGGGTGGGACAGAGACCTCTGGAAACACCATATATTTT. Protein: CASSLGGTETSGNTIYF.

As DNA, the CDR3 is TGTGCCAGCAGCTTAGGGACAGGGAACTTTAATTCACCCCTCCACTTT. Its protein product is CASSLGTGNFNSPLHF. V and J are TRBV7-9 and TRBJ1-6; 8 bases are a match to TRBD1. The CDR3 length is 16 residues. The germline V gene encodes CDR1 SEHNR and CDR2 FQNEAQ (reference sequence). Trimming cost V 1 base and J 6 bases; bases outside gene matches: 5. Variable domain in full (rest from reference TRBV7-9 and TRBJ1-6): DTGVSQNPRHKITKRGQNVTFRCDPISEHNRLYWYRQTLGQGPEFLTYFQNEAQLEKSRLLSDRFSAERPKGSFSTLEIQRTEQGDSAMYLCASSLGTGNFNSPLHFGNGTRLTVT.

For the CDR3, the DNA is TGTGCCAGCAGCTTAAAAATCGACCTCACCGGGAATCAGCCCCAGCATTTT. Its protein product is CASSLKIDLTGNQPQHF. The chain is built from TRBV7-9 and TRBJ1-5; D not resolved. Between the trimmed V and J ends, which lost 2 bases and 4 bases, there was a span of 18 bases. CDR3 length: 17 residues. Germline CDR1 reads SEHNR; CDR2 reads FQNEAQ (reference sequence).

The rearrangement uses TRBV7-2 and TRBJ1-5; D might be TRBD1 (6 bases). Germline loops: CDR1 SGHTA, CDR2 FQGNSA. The CDR3 covers 13 residues. The V end lost 5 bases, the J end lost 5 bases, and 10 bases lay between the germline ends. The CDR3: CASSLHRDQPQHF. For the CDR3, the DNA is TGTGCCAGCAGCCTCCACAGGGATCAGCCCCAGCATTTT.

The J gene is TRBJ2-7, the V gene TRBV25-1; TRBD1 matches at 7 bases. Trimming took 2 bases from V and 2 from J; bases not matched to a gene: 6. The CDR3 is 15 amino acids. CDR1 MGHDK and CDR2 SYGVNS come from the germline V gene. The DNA for the CDR3 is TGTGCCAGCAGTGAAGCGACAGGGTCCCCCTACGAGCAGTACTTC. The encoded protein is CASSEATGSPYEQYF.